This T cell receptor beta chain was sequenced for a study of T cells in Graves' hyperthyroidism and ophthalmopathy. Per the germline V gene, CDR1 is MDHEN and CDR2 is SYDVKM. CDR3 length equals 12 residues. Deletions cut 6 bases from V and 5 bases from J, with 11 bases between. Study outcomes and limitations: In the analysis, a 13 V-J model separated ophthalmopathy from stable hyperthyroidism. Most thyroid-expanded clonotypes above 0.001 were also found in blood.

About this clonotype: Its antigen is unidentified.

Among the patients, aged 18 to 65, hyperthyroidism was newly diagnosed and had lasted under 2 months. Exclusion of a patient resulted from uncontrolled infection, other autoimmune disease, pregnancy or lactation. RNA transcripts served as the template for amplifying TCR beta CDR3 regions. HTBI primers drove first-round RT-PCR of the TCR CDR3. TCRdb re-derived calls from the multiplex PCR reads in MiXCR, one entry per CDR3 protein. In the table there are some 560,000 distinct CDR3 sequences, roughly 15% of which are singletons. Material for sequencing was blood. This sequence joins TRBV28 and TRBJ2-7; D is uncertain. The receptor comes from a woman aged 40 to 50 with Graves' hyperthyroidism. DNA of the CDR3: TGTGCCAGCAGCTTAGGACCAAACGAGCAGTACTTC. Its protein is CASSLGPNEQYF.